These T cell receptor beta chains were read from a single sample in a study of vaccination and CD4 T cells after COVID-19. Their target antigens are unknown. Via MiXCR, TCRdb re-called the PCR reads, giving one row per CDR3 protein. This repertoire shows approximately 18,000 distinct CDR3 sequences, 40% to 65% found once; its top ten account for 18%. Sequencing used CD4+ T cells from blood, cultured in vitro, obtained about 7 months after SARS-CoV-2 vaccination. The source of these receptors is a human donor who had recovered from COVID-19. Each CDR3 is given with its conserved first and last residue. A D gene is named only where the DNA matches it firmly. Clone size is stated in some rows and not others, as once, few, many or a class when expanded.

>TRBJ1-2|TRBV5-4|.|TRBD1
CASSGGQEHYGYTF
TGTGCCAGCAGCGGGGGACAGGAGCACTATGGCTACACCTTC
>TRBJ1-5|TRBV7-3|few|.
CASNSGHPVYSNQPQHF
TGTGCCAGCAACTCGGGACACCCAGTGTATAGCAATCAGCCCCAGCATTTT
>TRBJ2-5|TRBV24-1|few|TRBD1
CATSDWGQGSHETQYF
TGTGCCACCAGTGATTGGGGACAGGGGAGTCATGAGACCCAGTACTTC
>TRBJ2-5|TRBV27|.|.
CASSLGPKETQYF
TGTGCCAGCAGTTTGGGTCCCAAAGAGACCCAGTACTTC
>TRBJ2-3|TRBV7-2|.|.
CASSYLSTDTQYF
TGTGCCAGCAGCTACCTAAGCACAGATACGCAGTATTTT
>TRBJ2-3|TRBV6-2/TRBV6-3|medium-sized|TRBD2
CASKGQSGRAVSDTQYF
TGTGCCAGCAAGGGCCAAAGCGGGAGGGCCGTTTCGGATACGCAGTATTTT
>TRBJ2-3|TRBV7-2|.|TRBD2
CASSLVGTSGGADTQYF
TGTGCCAGCAGCTTAGTGGGTACTAGCGGGGGGGCAGATACGCAGTATTTT
>TRBJ2-5|TRBV2|few|.
CASRRLGAGETQYF
TGTGCCAGCAGGCGACTGGGGGCAGGGGAGACCCAGTACTTC
>TRBJ2-5|TRBV20-1|.|TRBD2
CSAFRRTSGLETQYF
TGCAGTGCTTTCCGACGGACTAGCGGTCTAGAGACCCAGTACTTC
>TRBJ1-1|TRBV20-1|few|TRBD1
CSASRQGATEAFF
TGCAGTGCTAGTCGACAGGGGGCTACTGAAGCTTTCTTT
>TRBJ1-6|TRBV19|once|.
CASRRYDNSPLHF
TGTGCCAGTAGGAGGTATGACAATTCACCCCTCCACTTT
>TRBJ1-1|TRBV5-1|once|.
CASSLGGGAEAFF
TGCGCCAGCAGCTTGGGCGGGGGGGCTGAAGCTTTCTTT
>TRBJ2-3|TRBV24-1|.|.
CATSDTHYIGDGTDTQYF
TGTGCCACCAGTGATACGCACTATATCGGGGACGGCACAGATACGCAGTATTTT
>TRBJ2-3|TRBV20-1|.|TRBD2
CSARDPAGGGDTQYF
TGCAGTGCTAGAGATCCAGCGGGGGGAGGAGATACGCAGTATTTT
>TRBJ1-3|TRBV27|.|.
CASSPHQQGRGNTIYF
TGTGCCAGCAGTCCCCACCAACAGGGCCGTGGAAACACCATATATTTT
>TRBJ1-3|TRBV28|.|.
CASSFTGAGNTIYF
TGTGCCAGCAGTTTTACCGGGGCTGGAAACACCATATATTTT
>TRBJ2-1|TRBV5-1|medium-sized|.
CASSLDVGTYNEQFF
TGCGCCAGCAGCTTGGACGTCGGGACCTACAATGAGCAGTTCTTC
>TRBJ1-2|TRBV2|.|TRBD1
CASSARQGLEGYTF
TGTGCCAGCAGTGCTCGACAGGGATTGGAGGGCTACACCTTC
>TRBJ2-1|TRBV20-1|.|TRBD2
CSARDHRLAGGVYNEQFF
TGCAGTGCTAGAGATCATCGGCTAGCGGGAGGAGTCTACAATGAGCAGTTCTTC
>TRBJ1-1|TRBV28|.|.
CASSSRREAFF
TGTGCCAGCAGTTCCCGCAGAGAAGCTTTCTTT
>TRBJ2-7|TRBV20-1|.|TRBD1
CSARDLRGTPYEQYF
TGCAGTGCTAGAGATCTCAGGGGGACACCCTACGAGCAGTACTTC
>TRBJ1-2|TRBV20-1|medium-sized|.
CSARDQTNYGYTF
TGCAGTGCTAGAGACCAGACTAACTATGGCTACACCTTC
>TRBJ2-5|TRBV6-2/TRBV6-3|.|.
CASSWAETQYF
TGTGCCAGCAGTTGGGCTGAGACCCAGTACTTC